This TCR beta chain was sequenced in a study of OX40 agonist ivuxolimab in advanced cancers. About the full investigation: Ivuxolimab was an agonistic, fully human IgG2 monoclonal antibody directed against OX40 (CD134), a costimulatory receptor. Intravenous ivuxolimab was administered to patients every 2 weeks at six dose levels: 0.01, 0.1, 0.3, 1.5, 3 and 10 mg/kg. Among the roughly 50 dose-escalation patients, roughly 20 had hepatocellular carcinoma, 15 or so melanoma, 9 renal cell carcinoma and 9 head and neck cancer. In the dose-escalation cohort, 65% to 85% of patients were male, and the mean age was 60 years with a range of roughly 23 to 79. Prior anti-PD-1, anti-PD-L1 or anti-CTLA-4 therapy was permitted, and about two fifths of dose-escalation patients had received checkpoint inhibitors. Three dose-escalation patients achieved partial responses, one with hepatocellular carcinoma and two with cutaneous melanoma. Peripheral TCRbeta sequencing aimed to test whether ivuxolimab altered TCR sequence diversity and caused clonal T-cell expansion. The monotherapy dose-escalation portion (N of about 50 patients) of the phase I ivuxolimab trial is reported in the paper. General findings and caveats noted by the study authors: Low levels of normalized T-cell clonal expansion were also seen in some patients who did not respond. In the 0.1-3.0 mg/kg groups, partial responders had among the lowest normalized peripheral clonal expansion, particularly in CD8+ T cells. After ivuxolimab, more expanded clones were found on average in CD8+ T cells than in CD4+ T cells. Which antigens the clonally expanded peripheral T cells were specific for was not determined. Clonal expansion of both CD4+ and CD8+ blood T cells was observed from baseline to week 6 at doses 0.1 to 3.0 mg/kg.

Patients with a history of autoimmune disease or receiving systemic immunosuppression were excluded from the trial. Peripheral blood for TCR sequencing was drawn from every dose cohort at baseline, at cycle 4 day 1 and at cycle 7 day 1. Samples came from an open-label, multicenter, first-in-human phase I dose-escalation trial of ivuxolimab. Adults with locally advanced or metastatic head and neck squamous cell, hepatocellular, melanoma or renal cell carcinoma were enrolled in the trial. Before TCR sequencing, CD4+ T cells and CD8+ T cells were sorted from peripheral blood as separate populations. About this clone: Its antigen remains undetermined. No qualities accompany the bases; no much larger clone lies one base away.

The germline V gene supplies CDR1 SGHDT and CDR2 YYEEEE. V and J are truncated by 0 bases and 0 bases respectively, leaving an intervening sequence of 12 bases. The cysteine opens and the phenylalanine closes a CDR3 of 16 amino acids. Here the CDR3 DNA is all that survives: 48 bases in frame from base 1. To sequence the TCRbeta CDR3 region, genomic DNA was isolated from the sorted cells. TCRbeta CDR3 regions were sequenced using the immunoSEQ Assay. TCRdb provides this immuneACCESS table in a form limited to in-frame rearrangements. Some clones are lacking; in checked studies, under half of them reflect an unresolved V gene, and why the rest are absent is not known. The sample data list 65,000 to 75,000 clones, and 75% to 90% of these were observed just once. Under 0.9% of the sample belongs to the ten largest clones.

The sequence links TRBV5-6 to TRBJ1-1, and possibly TRBD1, on 5 matching bases. Sample: CD4+ or CD8+ T cells sorted from blood, taken in a trial of the OX40 agonist ivuxolimab. The receptor comes from an adult with an advanced solid tumor such as melanoma, head and neck, liver or kidney cancer. The CDR3 protein is CASSLARGPMNTEAFF. The DNA sequence follows: TGTGCCAGCAGCTTGGCCCGGGGCCCCATGAACACTGAAGCTTTCTTT.